Below, 5 T cell receptor beta chains from the same sample are listed, as sequenced in a study of cytomegalovirus exposure and HLA in healthy donors. The study ran its PCR with 60 Vbeta and 13 Jbeta primers. The assay was immunoSEQ multiplex PCR, and TCRdb's table has in-frame clones only and misses some. The table lists roughly 84,000 clones. The specimen was PBMCs. The receptors derive from a man aged 50 or older in good health and CMV-seronegative.

The chain recombines TRBV6-6 with TRBJ1-1; possible D gene TRBD1, 5 bases. The CDR3 is 12 amino acids. V lost 3 bases and J 10 bases, leaving 12 bases between the germline ends. Looked up from germline, CDR1 is MNHNY and CDR2 is SVGAGI (reference sequence). The CDR3: CASSYQGFSAFF. CDR3 nucleotides: TGTGCCAGCAGTTATCAGGGTTTTTCAGCTTTCTTT.

The CDR3 DNA sequence: TGTGCCAGCTCACCAGGAGGGGAGTCCGGGAACATTCAGTACTTC. It encodes CASSPGGESGNIQYF. The J gene is TRBJ2-4, the V gene TRBV18; the D gene is possibly TRBD2 (6 bases). Per the germline V gene, CDR1 is KGHSH and CDR2 is LQKENI. Trimming took 2 bases from V and 7 from J, leaving 15 bases between them. There are 15 residues in the CDR3.

The J gene is TRBJ2-7, the V gene TRBV19; weak D call: TRBD2 (5 bases). Trimming removed 6 bases from V and 0 bases from J, with 15 bases in between. CDR1 is LNHDA, CDR2 SQIVND, per germline (reference sequence). This CDR3 spans 15 amino acids. Here the CDR3 reads CASSSFGSASYEQYF. CDR3 in DNA: TGTGCCAGTAGCTCTTTCGGTAGCGCCTCCTACGAGCAGTACTTC.

V gene TRBV28 combines with J gene TRBJ1-5; D unclear. The CDR3 is made up of 16 amino acids. CDR1 and CDR2 (germline): MDHEN, SYDVKM. The V gene lost 8 bases and the J gene lost 0 bases, with 17 bases spanning the gap. The CDR3 protein is CASARLGLYSNQPQHF. In DNA, the CDR3 is TGTGCCAGCGCGAGGCTCGGGTTGTATAGCAATCAGCCCCAGCATTTT.

The chain has TRBV5-4 and TRBJ2-1; D ambiguous. The V and J ends lost 0 bases and 4 bases respectively, with 5 bases between them. CDR3 size: 13 residues. Germline values: CDR1 SGHNT, CDR2 YYREEE (reference sequence). The CDR3 reads CASSLDEYNEQFF. The CDR3 bases are TGTGCCAGCAGCTTGGATGAGTACAATGAGCAGTTCTTC.